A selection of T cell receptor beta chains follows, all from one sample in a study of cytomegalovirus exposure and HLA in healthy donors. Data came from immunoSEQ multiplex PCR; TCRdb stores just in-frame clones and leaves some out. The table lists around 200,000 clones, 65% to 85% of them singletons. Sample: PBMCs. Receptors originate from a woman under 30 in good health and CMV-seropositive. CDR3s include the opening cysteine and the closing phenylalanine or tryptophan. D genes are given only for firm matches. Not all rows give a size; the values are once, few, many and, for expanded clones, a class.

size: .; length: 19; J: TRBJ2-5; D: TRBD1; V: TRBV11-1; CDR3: CASSPTGGGSGLIQETQYF; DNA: TGTGCCAGCAGCCCTACAGGGGGTGGCTCGGGTTTAATCCAGGAGACCCAGTACTTC
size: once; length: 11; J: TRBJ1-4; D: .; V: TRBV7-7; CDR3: CAVNRDGKLFF; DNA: TGTGCCGTCAACAGGGACGGAAAACTGTTTTTT
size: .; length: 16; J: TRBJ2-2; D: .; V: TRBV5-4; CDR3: CASSSPGHQHTGELFF; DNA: TGTGCCAGCAGCTCACCGGGACACCAGCACACCGGGGAGCTGTTTTTT
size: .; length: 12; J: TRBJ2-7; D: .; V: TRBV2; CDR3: CATTGKRYEQYF; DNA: TGTGCCACCACAGGGAAAAGGTACGAGCAGTACTTC
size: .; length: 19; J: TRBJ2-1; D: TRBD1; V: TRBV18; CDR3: CASSLSGTGGLTSYNEQFF; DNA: TGTGCCAGCTCGCTCTCAGGGACAGGGGGACTTACGTCCTACAATGAGCAGTTCTTC
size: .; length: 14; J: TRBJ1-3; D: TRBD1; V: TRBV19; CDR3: CASSPGDSGNTIYF; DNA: TGTGCCAGTAGTCCCGGGGACAGTGGAAACACCATATATTTT
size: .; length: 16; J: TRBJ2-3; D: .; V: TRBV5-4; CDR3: CASSSGPRKAGDTQYF; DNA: TGTGCCAGCAGCTCCGGACCGCGGAAAGCGGGAGATACGCAGTATTTT
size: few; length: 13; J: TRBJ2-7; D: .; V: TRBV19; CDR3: CASSIGQNYEQYF; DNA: TGTGCCAGTAGTATAGGGCAGAACTACGAGCAGTACTTC
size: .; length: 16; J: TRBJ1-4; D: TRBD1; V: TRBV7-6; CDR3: CASSLRGTGKDEKLFF; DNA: TGTGCCAGCAGCTTACGTGGGACAGGGAAGGATGAAAAACTGTTTTTT
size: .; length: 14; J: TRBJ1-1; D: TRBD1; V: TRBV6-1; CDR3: CASSGQGWSTEAFF; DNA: TGTGCCAGCAGTGGACAGGGTTGGAGCACTGAAGCTTTCTTT
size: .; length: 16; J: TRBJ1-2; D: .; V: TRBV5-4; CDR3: CASTQLPPFGDYGYTF; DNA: TGTGCCAGCACTCAATTGCCGCCGTTCGGGGACTATGGCTACACCTTC
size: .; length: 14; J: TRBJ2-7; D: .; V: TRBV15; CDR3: CATSRDRGTYEQYF; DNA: TGTGCCACCAGCAGAGACAGGGGAACCTACGAGCAGTACTTC
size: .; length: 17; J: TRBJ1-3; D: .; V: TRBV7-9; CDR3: CASSLGARQSSGNTIYF; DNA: TGTGCCAGCAGCTTAGGGGCAAGGCAGAGCTCTGGAAACACCATATATTTT
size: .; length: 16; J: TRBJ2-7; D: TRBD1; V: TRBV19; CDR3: CASSIIGTVFPYEQYF; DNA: TGTGCCAGTAGTATAATCGGGACAGTCTTCCCCTACGAGCAGTACTTC
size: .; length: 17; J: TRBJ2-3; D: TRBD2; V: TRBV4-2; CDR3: CASSLRLAGTRTDTQYF; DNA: TGTGCCAGCAGCCTGAGACTAGCGGGGACTCGCACAGATACGCAGTATTTT
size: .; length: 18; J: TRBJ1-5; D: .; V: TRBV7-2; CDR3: CASSPTRTDAYSNQPQHF; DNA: TGTGCCAGCAGCCCAACCAGGACAGACGCTTATAGCAATCAGCCCCAGCATTTT
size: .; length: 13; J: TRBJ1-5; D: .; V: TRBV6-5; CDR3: CASICGSAQPQHF; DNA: TGTGCCAGCATCTGCGGGTCGGCTCAGCCCCAGCATTTT
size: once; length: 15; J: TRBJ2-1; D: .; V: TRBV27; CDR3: CASNQQASSYNEQFF; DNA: TGTGCCAGCAATCAACAGGCGAGCTCCTACAATGAGCAGTTCTTC
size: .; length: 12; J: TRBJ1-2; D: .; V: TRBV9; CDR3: CASSVDWRGYTF; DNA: TGTGCCAGCAGCGTAGATTGGAGGGGCTACACCTTC
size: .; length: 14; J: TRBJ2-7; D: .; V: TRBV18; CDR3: CASSPQQGSYEQYF; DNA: TGTGCCAGCTCACCACAACAGGGATCCTACGAGCAGTACTTC
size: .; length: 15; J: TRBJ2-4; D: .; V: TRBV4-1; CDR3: CASSQDSLPANIQYF; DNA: TGCGCCAGCAGCCAAGATAGCTTGCCAGCAAACATTCAGTACTTC
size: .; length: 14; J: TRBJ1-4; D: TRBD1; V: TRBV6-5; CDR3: CASRPGGEVEKLFF; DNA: TGTGCCAGCAGACCAGGGGGCGAGGTTGAAAAACTGTTTTTT